This T cell receptor beta chain was captured by sequencing in a study of T cells in Graves' hyperthyroidism and ophthalmopathy (dated by TCRdb to the late 2010s). Some background on the complete study: Peripheral blood was collected at initial diagnosis, before any treatment. To identify TCR V-J signatures that set the groups apart, the researchers used a discovery cohort of 95 to 100 patients, made up of under 50 with Graves' ophthalmopathy and around 58 with stable Graves' hyperthyroidism. An independent validation cohort of 18 to 20 hyperthyroidism patients and roughly 16 patients who later progressed to ophthalmopathy tested prospective prediction of ophthalmopathy. The 75 to 100 discovery patients were randomly divided into training and test sets at a 7:3 ratio. In addition, the study compared T-cell repertoires in thyroid tissue and in blood from roughly 6 Graves' hyperthyroidism patients. After blood sampling, hyperthyroidism patients were treated with methimazole at a starting dose of 30 mg daily, and ophthalmopathy patients were treated with high-dose intravenous methylprednisolone. The paper reports TCR Vbeta CDR3 sequencing of approximately 140 peripheral blood samples: around 45 ophthalmopathy, about 75 hyperthyroidism and around 17 progressor patients. Overall study outcomes, separate from this receptor: A 13 V-J signature model separated ophthalmopathy from stable hyperthyroidism, with 87.88% sensitivity and about 81% specificity in cross-validation and 80%/75% in testing. In validation, progression to ophthalmopathy was predicted by the model with roughly 71% sensitivity and around 76% specificity, a median of approximately 6.5 months before onset. No statistical method was used to set the sample size in advance, and investigators knew the group allocation. Most expanded thyroid clonotypes (frequency above 0.001) were also detected in blood, suggesting blood repertoires may reflect thyroid immune responses.

The TCR beta CDR3 regions were amplified from the RNA transcripts. The first round of RT-PCR for the TCR CDR3 was performed with the HTBI primer set and the Qiagen OneStep RT-PCR kit. Libraries were constructed in a second round of multiplex PCR, after which size selection and purification were performed. The libraries were sequenced on an Illumina HiSeq2000 using paired-end 100 bp reads. For the original study's pipeline: SOAPnuke was used to process the raw data, throwing out any read that contained adapters or uncalled bases, had a mean Phred below 15, or lacked an exact constant-primer or identifier match. COPE v1.2.5 was used to merge the high-quality paired reads, and each unique nucleotide sequence was defined as a clonotype. MiTCR v1.1 was used to align clonotypes to the IMGT TRBV, TRBD and TRBJ reference segments. Analysis was restricted to V-J combinations with a frequency above 0.0001, which covered 99.2% of repertoires. The TCS score was defined as the ratio of F50 (clonal expansion) to E x V (chaos), calculated using BLOSUM62-based TCRdist between CDR3 peptides within each V-J. Welch's t-statistics and random forest reduced fewer than 600 V-J features to about 13, which were used in a naive Bayes classifier (R e1071). The public reads were quality trimmed at Q25 with fastp and then assembled into clones with MiXCR by TCRdb, keeping productive beta chains. Each entry is one CDR3 protein sequence, shown with its most common DNA and genes. For this entry, the V and J calls and clone size follow TCRdb and not the study's own pipeline. The sample data list roughly 380,000 distinct CDR3 sequences, and about a sixth of these were observed just once. The ten largest clones take up around 15% of the sample.

Ophthalmopathy patients had moderately to severely active disease, with a Clinical Activity Score of 3 or more, a NOSPECS grade of 4 or more, and a disease duration of less than 3 months. The study excluded patients with uncontrolled infections, other autoimmune diseases, pregnancy or lactation. Diagnoses were based on clinical symptoms, serum thyroxine and TRAb, thyroid ultrasound and orbital computed tomography. Ficoll-Paque density gradient centrifugation was used to isolate PBMCs from around 10 ml of fresh peripheral blood. Total RNA was extracted using Trizol reagent, and RNA quality was assessed on an Agilent 2100 Bioanalyzer. In the case of this clonotype: The clone's antigen remains unknown. No quality values exist for individual bases; no much larger clone is one base distant.

V has 2 bases trimmed and J has 2 bases trimmed; junction bases matching no gene number 8. Including the terminal cysteine and phenylalanine, the CDR3 comprises 17 residues. Here the CDR3 DNA is all that survives: 51 bases in frame from base 1. CDR1 and CDR2 were assigned from the germline V gene (reference sequence) as SGHAT and FQDESV. The sequence is built from TRBV11-1 and TRBJ1-5; 8 central nucleotides agree with TRBD1. The specimen sequenced was blood. The TCR comes from a woman aged 40 to 50 with Graves' ophthalmopathy. The encoded CDR3 is CASSLSGQGGRNQPQHF. The nucleotide sequence reads as follows: TGTGCCAGCAGCTTATCCGGACAGGGCGGTCGCAATCAGCCCCAGCATTTT.